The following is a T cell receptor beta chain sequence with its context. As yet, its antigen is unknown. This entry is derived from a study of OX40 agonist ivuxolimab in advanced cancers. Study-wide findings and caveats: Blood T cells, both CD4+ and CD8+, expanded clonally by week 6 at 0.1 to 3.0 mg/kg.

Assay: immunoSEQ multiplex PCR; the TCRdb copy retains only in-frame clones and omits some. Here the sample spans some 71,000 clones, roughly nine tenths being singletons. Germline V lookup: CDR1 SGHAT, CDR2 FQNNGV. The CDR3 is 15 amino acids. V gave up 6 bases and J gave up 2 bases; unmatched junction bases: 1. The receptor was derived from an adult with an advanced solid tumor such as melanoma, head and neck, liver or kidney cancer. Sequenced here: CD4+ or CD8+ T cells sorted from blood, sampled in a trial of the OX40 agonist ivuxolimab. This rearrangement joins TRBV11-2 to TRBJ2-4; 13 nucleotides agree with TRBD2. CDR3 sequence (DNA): TGTGCCAGCAGGGGACTAGCGGGATCCAAAAACATTCAGTACTTC. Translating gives CASRGLAGSKNIQYF.